These 29 T cell receptor beta chains share one sample of origin, sequenced in a study of T cell responses to AZD1222 COVID-19 vaccine. Sequenced by immunoSEQ multiplex PCR; TCRdb stores in-frame clones only, minus some. The sample lists around 150,000 clones, around nine tenths occurring once. Sequenced here: peripheral blood, sampled on day 0 of AZD1222 vaccination. The receptors shown here come from an adult in good health.

The chain couples TRBV12-5 to TRBJ2-3, with TRBD1 as a possible D gene (5 bases). The germline gives CDR1 LGHNT, CDR2 FRNRAP. The CDR3 runs to 13 residues. V lost 1 base, J lost 7 bases, and 9 bases lay in between. The CDR3: CASGLGYRNTQYF. In DNA form, the CDR3 reads TGTGCTAGTGGTTTGGGGTACAGGAATACGCAGTATTTT. Full variable domain (outside the CDR3, taken from reference TRBV12-5 and TRBJ2-3): DARVTQTPRHKVTEMGQEVTMRCQPILGHNTVFWYRQTMMQGLELLAYFRNRAPLDDSGMPKDRFSAEMPDATLATLKIQPSEPRDSAVYFCASGLGYRNTQYFGPGTRLTVL.

The chain carries TRBV13 and TRBJ2-1; 12 positions match TRBD2. V trimming: 3 bases; J trimming: 1 base; junction bases outside the gene matches: 10. The V gene's germline CDR1 is PRHDT and CDR2 FYEKMQ (reference sequence). This CDR3 has 19 residues. CDR3 protein: CASSFMGLAGSISYNEQFF. DNA of the CDR3: TGTGCCAGCAGCTTTATGGGACTAGCGGGTTCTATATCCTACAATGAGCAGTTCTTC.

The V and J genes are TRBV30 and TRBJ1-5; a weak D match, TRBD1 (5 bases). Per the germline V gene, CDR1 is GTSNPN and CDR2 is SVGIG (reference sequence). There are 13 residues in the CDR3. V dropped 4 bases and J dropped 5 bases, with 12 bases sitting between them. The CDR3 sequence is CAWTPGGDQPQHF. The CDR3, as DNA: TGTGCCTGGACCCCGGGAGGGGATCAGCCCCAGCATTTT.

The chain couples TRBV7-3 to TRBJ2-1, with 9 bases fitting TRBD2. CDR3 length: 15 amino acids. With 4 bases clipped from V and 7 bases from J, the junction kept 8 bases outside the gene matches. CDR1 is SGHTA, CDR2 FQGTGA, per germline. The CDR3 sequence: CASSWQGGRANEQFF. In DNA form, the CDR3 reads TGTGCCAGCAGCTGGCAGGGCGGGAGGGCTAATGAGCAGTTCTTC.

V gene TRBV7-9 combines with J gene TRBJ1-1; 9 bases match TRBD1. Per germline, CDR1 SEHNR and CDR2 FQNEAQ (reference sequence). J gave up 5 bases and V 5 bases, and 9 bases lay outside the gene matches. The CDR3 is 15 amino acids. As DNA, the CDR3 is TGTGCCAGCAGCACTTACAGGGGGCGAGGGACTGAAGCTTTCTTT. Translating gives CASSTYRGRGTEAFF.

This sequence joins TRBV2 and TRBJ2-1; 10 bases agree with TRBD2. With 5 bases clipped from V and 12 bases from J, the junction kept 4 bases outside the gene matches. Germline V CDR1 and CDR2: SNHLY, FYNNEI. The CDR3 runs to 12 residues. The CDR3, as DNA: TGTGCCAGCAGTATTTTAGCGGGAGGGCAGTTCTTC. Its translation: CASSILAGGQFF.

This clone was seen more than once but under ten times. The gene calls are TRBV30 and TRBJ2-1; D possibly uses TRBD1 or TRBD2 (5 bases each). The CDR3 sequence is 14 residues long. CDR1 is GTSNPN, CDR2 SVGIG, per germline (reference sequence). V lost 3 bases, J lost 2 bases, and 11 bases lay in between. CDR3 bases: TGTGCCTGGAGCCTTGGGGGAACCTACAATGAGCAGTTCTTC. Translation gives CAWSLGGTYNEQFF.

The V call is TRBV28, the J call TRBJ1-1, with no clear D. Trimming stripped 5 bases from V and 4 bases from J, with 11 bases between. The V gene's germline CDR1 is MDHEN and CDR2 SYDVKM. This CDR3 spans 13 amino acids. CDR3 amino acids: CASSNRLPTEAFF. CDR3 in DNA: TGTGCCAGCAGTAACCGACTACCCACTGAAGCTTTCTTT.

V and J are TRBV2 and TRBJ2-1; D possibly corresponds to TRBD1 (5 bases). Trimming pared 6 bases from V and 4 bases from J, leaving 10 bases between. Germline assignment: CDR1 SNHLY and CDR2 FYNNEI. The CDR3 covers 13 residues. The chain's CDR3 is CASSPDSYNEQFF. The CDR3 coding sequence is TGTGCCAGCAGCCCAGACAGTTACAATGAGCAGTTCTTC. Full variable domain (rest looked up from reference TRBV2 and TRBJ2-1): EPEVTQTPSHQVTQMGQEVILRCVPISNHLYFYWYRQILGQKVEFLVSFYNNEISEKSEIFDDQFSVERPDGSNFTLKIRSTKLEDSAMYFCASSPDSYNEQFFGPGTRLTVL.

The chain has TRBV19 and TRBJ1-4; 12 bases are a match to TRBD1. The junction had 14 bases not matched to a gene; V was cut back by 5 bases and J by 4 bases. This CDR3 is 19 amino acids long. Looked up from germline, CDR1 is LNHDA and CDR2 is SQIVND (reference sequence). The CDR3 DNA follows: TGTGCCAGTAGTCCCCCCCGGGACAGGGGGCGCGGGGATAATGAAAAACTGTTTTTT. This gives the protein CASSPPRDRGRGDNEKLFF.

The rearrangement links TRBV6-5 to TRBJ1-3; D ambiguous. Germline CDR1 MNHEY, CDR2 SVGAGI. V was shortened by 4 bases and J by 7 bases, with 17 bases between the two germline ends. This CDR3 is built from 15 residues. The CDR3 region has the DNA TGTGCCAGCAGTTTAAATTTAGACACTTTTAACACCATATATTTT. Amino acid sequence: CASSLNLDTFNTIYF.

The chain carries TRBV7-8 and TRBJ1-5, with no clear D. There are 13 residues in the CDR3. The V gene lost 3 bases and the J gene lost 3 bases, with 6 bases spanning the gap. Germline CDR1 is SGHVS and CDR2 is FQNEAQ. The CDR3 loop is CASSFGYNQPQHF. The CDR3, as DNA: TGTGCCAGCAGCTTCGGGTACAATCAGCCCCAGCATTTT.

This clone was seen once. The gene calls are TRBV18 and TRBJ1-1, with D possibly being TRBD1 (6 bases). The germline V gene has CDR1 KGHSH and CDR2 LQKENI. Trimming took 5 bases from V and 1 from J, leaving 8 bases between them. The CDR3 has 13 amino acids. CDR3 region: CASSGGQNTEAFF. The CDR3 DNA reads as TGTGCCAGCTCAGGGGGACAGAACACTGAAGCTTTCTTT.

By share, this clone ranks as medium-sized (0.01 to 0.1%). The chain is built from TRBV27 and TRBJ1-2, with D tentatively TRBD1 (5 bases). Germline CDR1 reads MNHEY; CDR2 reads SMNVEV (reference sequence). The CDR3 loop spans 16 amino acids. Trimming pared 6 bases from V and 3 bases from J, leaving 20 bases between. The DNA of the CDR3 is TGTGCCAGCAGGCCCTGGGGGTCGGGGGATTACTATGGCTACACCTTC. Amino acids: CASRPWGSGDYYGYTF.

CDR3 loop: CASSQTLGSGRQDTQYF. CDR3 DNA sequence: TGTGCCAGCAGCCAAACTCTCGGTAGCGGGAGGCAAGATACGCAGTATTTT. The genes are TRBV3-1 (or the pseudogene TRBV3-2) and TRBJ2-3, with 10 bases lining up with TRBD2. This CDR3 is built from 17 residues. Germline V lookup: CDR1 LGHDT, CDR2 YNNKEL (reference sequence). Unmatched junction bases numbered 10, after V lost 2 bases and J lost 5 bases.

This clone was observed a single time. The chain joins TRBV7-9 to TRBJ1-2; maybe TRBD1 (5 bases). V was pared by 2 bases and J by 8 bases, with 21 bases between. CDR3 length: 16 amino acids. CDR1 and CDR2 from the germline V gene are SEHNR and FQNEAQ (reference sequence). CDR3 region: CASSLFRDRPGLGYTF. The CDR3 coding sequence is TGTGCCAGCAGCTTATTTAGGGACCGGCCAGGGCTCGGCTACACCTTC.

The rearrangement joins TRBV4-1 to TRBJ2-7; 7 bases agree with TRBD2. Germline values: CDR1 MGHRA, CDR2 YSYEKL. J lost 3 bases, V lost 3 bases, and 8 bases had no gene match. The CDR3 contains 15 residues. The CDR3: CASSQDTSAVYEQYF. DNA of the CDR3: TGCGCCAGCAGCCAGGACACTAGCGCAGTCTACGAGCAGTACTTC.

This sequence joins TRBV7-9 and TRBJ1-4, with TRBD1 as a possible D gene (5 bases). This CDR3 spans 14 amino acids. V lost 5 bases, J lost 8 bases, and 15 bases lay in between. The germline CDR1 and CDR2 sequences are SEHNR and FQNEAQ (reference sequence). CDR3 nucleotide sequence: TGTGCCAGCAGCCCCCCCAGGGTCAACGAAAAACTGTTTTTT. It is translated as CASSPPRVNEKLFF.

The chain joins TRBV7-2 to TRBJ1-4, with unresolved D. V lost 5 bases and J lost 10, with 14 bases in between. Germline values: CDR1 SGHTA, CDR2 FQGNSA. The CDR3 length is 13 residues. CDR3 sequence reads: CASSPIRSGKLFF. The CDR3 bases are TGTGCCAGCAGCCCCATACGATCAGGAAAACTGTTTTTT.

V usage is TRBV11-2 and J usage is TRBJ2-1, with 13 bases lining up with TRBD2. CDR1 SGHAT and CDR2 FQNNGV come from the germline V gene. V gave up 6 bases and J gave up 7 bases; unmatched junction bases: 9. This CDR3 comprises 16 residues. In nucleotides, the CDR3 is TGTGCCAGCAGTTCACCGGGACTAGCGGGATGGAATGAGCAGTTCTTC. This sequence encodes CASSSPGLAGWNEQFF.

This clone occurred once. The chain carries TRBV6-5 and TRBJ1-6; 8 bases line up with TRBD1. The CDR3 is made up of 15 amino acids. CDR1 and CDR2 from the germline V gene are MNHEY and SVGAGI. V was pared by 4 bases and J by 5 bases, with 4 bases of the junction left unmatched. The CDR3 is CASSWTGTNNSPLHF. The CDR3 DNA reads as TGTGCCAGCAGTTGGACAGGGACCAATAATTCACCCCTCCACTTT.

Here the CDR3 reads CAWGEGNSGANVLTF. In DNA, the CDR3 is TGTGCCTGGGGCGAAGGGAACTCTGGGGCCAACGTCCTGACTTTC. This chain links TRBV30 with TRBJ2-6; D remains ambiguous. V dropped 5 bases and J dropped 0 bases, with 11 bases sitting between them. This CDR3 is 15 amino acids long. CDR1 and CDR2 from the germline V gene are GTSNPN and SVGIG (reference sequence).

The CDR3: CASSSVRRGINEQYF. CDR3 in DNA: TGTGCCAGCAGCTCCGTCAGGCGAGGTATTAACGAGCAGTACTTC. The genes are TRBV7-2 and TRBJ2-7, with unresolved D. In germline, CDR1 is SGHTA, CDR2 FQGNSA. The V end lost 4 bases, the J end lost 5 bases, and 18 bases lay between the germline ends. The CDR3 covers 15 residues.

The chain recombines TRBV6-1 with TRBJ2-1, with TRBD2 matching over 10 bases. The CDR3 loop spans 15 amino acids. V was pared by 2 bases and J by 7 bases, with 5 bases of the junction left unmatched. Germline CDR1 is MNHNS and CDR2 is SASEGT. DNA for the CDR3: TGTGCCAGCAGTGAAATGACTAGCGGGCTAAATGAGCAGTTCTTC. Residues: CASSEMTSGLNEQFF.

The chain couples TRBV7-8 to TRBJ2-7, with 7 bases lining up with TRBD1. Germline CDR1 reads SGHVS; CDR2 reads FQNEAQ. J was trimmed by 6 bases and V by 1 base; bases with no gene match: 6. The CDR3 totals 14 residues. Here the CDR3 DNA reads TGTGCCAGCAGCTTAGGACAGGGTGGTAGCGAGCAGTACTTC. This sequence encodes CASSLGQGGSEQYF. The variable domain in full, with the rest retrieved from reference TRBV7-8 and TRBJ2-7, is GAGVSQSPRYKVAKRGQDVALRCDPISGHVSLFWYQQALGQGPEFLTYFQNEAQLDKSGLPSDRFFAERPEGSVSTLKIQRTQQEDSAVYLCASSLGQGGSEQYFGPGTRLTVT.

The rearrangement joins TRBV2 to TRBJ1-1; 8 nucleotides match TRBD1. CDR1 and CDR2 (germline): SNHLY, FYNNEI. Germline trimming cut 4 bases from V and 4 bases from J; bases unmatched to any gene: 2. The CDR3 covers 13 residues. The CDR3 nucleotides read TGTGCCAGCAGTGTTACAGGGGGCACTGAAGCTTTCTTT. Translated: CASSVTGGTEAFF.

This chain uses TRBV30 with TRBJ1-3; no reliable D call. This CDR3 comprises 14 residues. V was shortened by 2 bases and J by 1 base, with 9 bases between the two germline ends. Germline V lookup: CDR1 GTSNPN, CDR2 SVGIG (reference sequence). The CDR3 sequence is CAWSFSTSGNTIYF. DNA for the CDR3: TGTGCCTGGAGTTTTAGTACTTCTGGAAACACCATATATTTT.

The CDR3 reads CASSYSGVPYEQYF. The CDR3 nucleotides read TGTGCCAGCAGTTACTCGGGGGTTCCCTACGAGCAGTACTTC. The chain couples TRBV6-2 or TRBV6-3 to TRBJ2-7; D is tentatively TRBD1 or TRBD2 (5 bases each). The CDR3 is 14 amino acids. Germline V gene data show CDR1 as MNHEY and CDR2 as SVGEGT. The V end lost 0 bases, the J end lost 2 bases, and 8 bases lay between the germline ends.

The chain is built from TRBV4-2 and TRBJ1-5, with D unclear. Trimming removed 1 base at V and 0 bases at J, with 22 bases between. Germline V CDR1 and CDR2: LGHNA, YNFKEQ. The CDR3 length is 20 residues. The CDR3 DNA is TGTGCCAGCAGCCAAGTTCCGAGGTATGGGGAGATTTATAGCAATCAGCCCCAGCATTTT. Translated: CASSQVPRYGEIYSNQPQHF.